The clone carrying this T cell receptor beta chain came up a few times. Its target is not known. This entry is derived from a study of T-cell memory formation after mild COVID-19. After removal of 0 bases from V and 6 bases from J, the junction contained 7 bases not matched to a gene. Germline V gene sequence: CDR1 MGHRA, CDR2 YSYEKL. This CDR3 is 15 amino acids long. General study findings and limits: Among clones contracting day 15 to 85, CD4/CD8 was balanced, whereas later expanders leaned CD4+.

One entry per CDR3 protein, called by TCRdb with MiXCR from the 5' RACE reads. This sample has approximately 100,000 distinct CDR3 sequences, with over 8.5% found just once. V and J are TRBV4-1 and TRBJ1-2, with 7 bases matching TRBD1. This sequence originates from a man between 18 and 35 years old who had mild COVID-19 (a few samples of this study predate the infection). Cell type and time point are not known. Sequencing was performed on PBMCs or a T cell subset sorted from them (not recorded which). The CDR3 loop is CASSQDVRTGDGYTF. DNA for the CDR3: TGCGCCAGCAGCCAAGATGTTAGGACAGGTGATGGCTACACCTTC.